Included here is one T cell receptor (beta chain) sequence, with context. The antigen it binds to is not known. From the cysteine through the phenylalanine, the CDR3 covers 14 amino acids. CDR3 DNA is the only sequence kept; it has 42 bases, read in frame from the first base. V is cut back by 10 bases and J by 4 bases, with 6 bases in the junction unmatched. The germline V gene encodes CDR1 SNHLY and CDR2 FYNNEI. The library was obtained by the immunoSEQ multiplex PCR assay. The multiplex PCR relied on a mix of 60 forward primers for TCR Vbeta segments and 13 reverse primers for TCR Jbeta segments. The CDR3 region of rearranged TCR beta genes was amplified from genomic DNA by a multiplex PCR assay. The amplified TCR beta libraries were sequenced on the Illumina HiSeq System as 87-base-pair reads. In the paper's pipeline: A later analysis tallied roughly 78 million unique TCR beta chains across the 666 repertoires, and some 12 million of those chains were shared by two or more donors. To remove PCR and sequencing errors, raw reads were error-corrected and collapsed into unique sequences using a nearest-neighbor algorithm that merged closely related sequences. To assign V, D and J gene segments, CDR3 sequences were aligned to IMGT reference sequences. For a sequence to be retained, at least a six-nucleotide match to both a V gene segment and a J gene segment was required. A rearrangement counted as productive if the CDR3 had no stop codons and remained in frame with V and J, and every other rearrangement counted as non-productive. CDR3 was defined by IMGT convention, running from the second conserved V-encoded cysteine to the conserved J-encoded phenylalanine. Sequences without an unambiguous match to a single V gene segment were excluded from the earlier analysis of 500 to 700 of the donors. An earlier analysis of a few hundred of the donors classified V segments as functional when productive rearrangements were above 56.7% and as segregating when the standard deviation between donors was above 5%. A statistical classification framework was built for diagnosing cytomegalovirus status from the catalog of TCR beta chain sequences. In a later analysis, TCR nucleotide sequences were compared against IMGT/GENE-DB human TR gene sequences so that V and J genes could be assigned. The TCRdist pipeline was used in a later analysis to assign CDR3 sequences and most-parsimonious VDJ recombination scenarios. A later analysis defined each TCR beta chain by its CDR3 amino acid sequence plus V-gene family, and excluded reads lacking a unique V-gene family. As a way to deal with suspected cross-contamination and a sequencing artifact, a later analysis dropped nearly 600 nucleotide sequences that were highly shared and had low generation probability. For each public chain, a later analysis derived a clonal expansion index from normalized ranks of inferred template counts within each repertoire. Generation probabilities in a later analysis came from a VDJ recombination model fitted to out-of-frame rearrangements, and those results were checked against IGoR. A later analysis scored TCR-TCR, TCR-HLA and TCR-CMV co-occurrence with hypergeometric tests, applying a repertoire-size bias correction to TCR pairs. In a later analysis, false discovery rates were estimated by permuting HLA or CMV assignments 20 times. In a later analysis, co-occurring TCRs were grouped using DBSCAN, with TCRdist sequence similarity added in when clustering inside HLA-allele-positive subsets. Repertoires with fewer than 30,000 or more than 120,000 public chains were left out of co-occurrence clustering, as were about 5 repertoires with anomalous nucleotide sharing. Imported from immuneACCESS, the table was reduced by TCRdb to in-frame sequences with V and J called. These copies leave out some clones; in studies compared against another copy, an unresolved V gene accounts for under half, and the cause of the remainder is not known. That table supplies the V and J calls and clone size; D and trimming were determined from the DNA. The sample table holds roughly 200,000 clones. About 6% of the sample rests with the top ten.

The cohort comprised around 690 healthy bone marrow donors. All cohort members were sampled while nominally healthy, although unrecorded immune exposures were likely present. The donor tested CMV seronegative, placing the donor among the 350 to 400 seronegative members of the cohort. A peripheral blood sample was provided by each donor, and peripheral blood mononuclear cells were used for TCR beta sequencing. The Qiagen DNeasy Blood Extraction Kit was used to extract genomic DNA from the blood cell samples. The data stem from a study of cytomegalovirus exposure and HLA in healthy donors (dated by TCRdb to between 2016 and 2019). Regarding the study in general: According to an earlier analysis of around 600 of the donors, about 180 million T cells yielded roughly 110 million unique TCR beta sequences and around 300 Gb of sequence data. Roughly 300 gigabases of sequencing data and 70 million to 95 million unique TCR sequences made up an early release that covered under 750 HLA-typed donors. The genetic ancestry cluster associated with self-reported Caucasian donors included about 84% of the 398 genotyped donors. The study aimed to test whether cataloging public T cell receptors could reveal signatures of past pathogen exposure. The study profiled the T cell repertoires of around 700 subjects by immunosequencing and related them to cytomegalovirus serostatus. Along with the roughly 670-subject first cohort, a separate validation cohort of roughly 110 different subjects was used. To predict cytomegalovirus infection status, the study brought together high-throughput TCR immunosequencing, statistical association of individual TCRs with disease status, and machine learning. A later analysis re-analyzed previously published TCR beta repertoires from 650 to 800 donors and added high-resolution HLA genotyping to study TCR occurrence patterns. Rather than using new phenotypic data, the later analysis identified candidate immune exposures from TCR beta sequences and from how often those sequences occurred across donors. An earlier analysis of around 580 of the donors used high-throughput TCR beta sequencing to judge whether each TCR beta V gene segment behaved as functional or pseudogenic. Donor age, sex, ethnicity and CMV serostatus were compiled together with the repertoire data. In a later genetic analysis, genome-wide SNP genotypes for about three fifths of the 666 donors were used, and that subset was treated as a discovery cohort. Every discovery cohort repertoire had been produced on one sequencing platform. Class I and class II HLA loci were covered by the typing at four-digit resolution. Typing coverage differed by locus: A, B, C, DRB1 and DQB1 were typed in about 620-640 donors, DQA1 in 522, DPA1 in approximately 600, and DPB1 in 472. Four to six DR-DQ haplotypes were handled as single units for association and clustering because linkage in the cohort was strong. Among some 410 genotyped donors of the cohort, an average of 235,054 unique TCR beta nucleotide sequences were sequenced per donor, around 20% of them non-productive. The study at large found these results: Because counts were too low, roughly 18 rarely observed V segments, including chromosome 9 orphons, were left out of the earlier analysis of some 640 of the donors. Linkage disequilibrium might explain the correlated functional status among segregating V segments, but an unknown experimental factor could not be ruled out. A few of the identified cytomegalovirus-associated TCR beta chains were confirmed in vitro to be specific for cytomegalovirus antigens. The sequencing pipeline was judged likely to have produced a cluster of highly shared sequence variants as a technical artifact. A total of around 150 TCR beta chains were listed by the study as associated with cytomegalovirus. According to the authors, the approach could potentially be generalized to other disease states and immunological phenotypes. The classifier was reported to diagnose cytomegalovirus status with high specificity and sensitivity in both the original cohort and the validation cohort. While some public TCRs were present in many individuals, most TCR sequences turned up only very rarely across donors. A later genetic analysis associated a missense DCLRE1C variant with V-gene and J-gene trimming of TCR beta chains, and an independent cohort replicated the association. A later analysis associated roughly 17,000 TCR beta sequences with specific HLA alleles at a false discovery rate of 0.05. Because the 87-base-pair reads could not distinguish some IMGT-functional V segments, including TRBV6-2 and TRBV6-3, those segments were excluded. HLA typing was unavailable for some donors at each locus, so association tests used only the typed subset. Assigning TCR associations to individual alleles was difficult when HLA alleles, especially DR and DQ, strongly co-occurred. Compared with the roughly 600-donor mean, donors in an Asian-associated ancestry cluster had fewer N-insertions in productive TCRs, according to a later genetic analysis. Only TCR beta chains were sequenced in this cohort, and the absence of alpha or paired-chain data limited detectable features. The presence/absence analyses assumed that sequencing depth was roughly uniform across donors, and that assumption may not be true. The only immune exposure information available for the cohort was CMV serostatus. A further reported finding was that TCR beta sequences accurately predicted the HLA-A and HLA-B alleles for most subjects in the first cohort. In a later analysis, HLA-associated TCR beta chains showed more clonal expansion and lower generation probabilities than non-associated chains that were equally common. A later analysis reported that several top co-occurrence clusters appeared linked to parvovirus B19, influenza, CMV and Epstein-Barr virus. Most CMV-associated TCR beta chains appeared to be HLA-restricted in a later analysis, and the HLA associations seemed to be driven largely by CMV exposure. In a later analysis, TCR association rates were found to vary across HLA loci, with the most associated TCRs seen for DRB1 alleles and the fewest for HLA-C alleles. Broadly in line with IMGT annotations, most TCR beta V segments showed up in productive rearrangements about 87% or about 30% of the time in an earlier analysis of several hundred of the donors.

Recombination joined TRBV2 with TRBJ1-3; 11 central bases correspond to TRBD1. This receptor was identified in a man aged 30 to 45 in good health and CMV-seronegative. The specimen was PBMCs. CDR3 region: CANGQGAPGNTIYF. The DNA sequence is as follows: TGTGCCAACGGACAGGGGGCTCCGGGAAACACCATATATTTT.